Listed below are T cell receptor beta chains from one sample, sequenced in a study of blood T cells in healthy people across ages. From the 5' RACE reads, TCRdb called clonotypes with MiXCR, one entry per CDR3 protein. This table has about 1.8 million distinct CDR3 sequences, around half appearing once. The sequencing sample was made of blood. These receptors all come from a woman in her thirties or forties in good health. CDR3s leave out the opening cysteine and the closing phenylalanine or tryptophan.

v_call: TRBV15
j_call: TRBJ1-1
cdr3_aa: ATSRTRADRDRLNTEAF

v_call: TRBV5-1
j_call: TRBJ2-7
cdr3_aa: ASSPGTGGIRSSYEQY

v_call: TRBV24-1
j_call: TRBJ1-1
cdr3_aa: ATSDWANTEAF

v_call: TRBV3-1
j_call: TRBJ1-6
cdr3_aa: ASSRRDRGSHSPLH

v_call: TRBV5-8
j_call: TRBJ2-7
cdr3_aa: ASSQRQFLYEQY

v_call: TRBV7-2
j_call: TRBJ2-7
cdr3_aa: ASSSGGVIEQY

v_call: TRBV6-5
j_call: TRBJ2-3
cdr3_aa: ASSYLASGAADTQY

v_call: TRBV6-1
j_call: TRBJ2-3
cdr3_aa: ASRSVSGGPGTDTQY

v_call: TRBV6-2/TRBV6-3
j_call: TRBJ2-1
cdr3_aa: ASNHPALAGNNEQF

v_call: TRBV20-1
j_call: TRBJ2-5
cdr3_aa: SARDGRGKQEIQY

v_call: TRBV4-1
j_call: TRBJ2-1
cdr3_aa: ASSHSTAGGTNEQF